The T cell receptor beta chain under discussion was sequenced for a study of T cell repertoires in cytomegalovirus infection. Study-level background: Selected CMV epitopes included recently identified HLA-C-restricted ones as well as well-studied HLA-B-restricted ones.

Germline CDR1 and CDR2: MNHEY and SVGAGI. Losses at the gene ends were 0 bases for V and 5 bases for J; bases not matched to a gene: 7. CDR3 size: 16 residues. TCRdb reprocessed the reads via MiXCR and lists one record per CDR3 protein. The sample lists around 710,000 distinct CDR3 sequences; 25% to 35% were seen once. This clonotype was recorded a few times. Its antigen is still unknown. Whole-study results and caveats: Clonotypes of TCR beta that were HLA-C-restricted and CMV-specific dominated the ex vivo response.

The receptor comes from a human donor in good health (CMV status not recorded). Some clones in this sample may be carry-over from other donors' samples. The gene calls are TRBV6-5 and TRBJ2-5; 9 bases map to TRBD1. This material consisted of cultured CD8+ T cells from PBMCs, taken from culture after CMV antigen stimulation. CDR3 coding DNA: TGTGCCAGCAGTTACTCTCCGGGACAGGGAGGGGAGACCCAGTACTTC. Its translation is CASSYSPGQGGETQYF.